This TCR beta chain was identified during a study of tissue T cells after allogeneic stem cell transplantation. Study results and caveats: The study did not identify alloreactive or antigen-specific tissue TCRs, and some clones might be persisting host cells. Few T cell clones were shared across patients, but motif clusters showed tissue-specific shared signatures.

Here immunoSEQ multiplex PCR was the method, and the copy in TCRdb shows in-frame clones only, minus some. The sample yields about 5,000 clones, around 31% seen once. This clone is medium-sized. The target antigen is unknown. Germline and genes: mouse. Read data end 1 residue before the CDR3 end; the end is taken from the germline J gene. The time point: mouse harvest day 14 after allogeneic transplant. Each mouse received 10^7 T-cell-depleted marrow cells plus 10^6 splenic CD5+ T cells by tail vein. The CDR3 has 13 amino acids. Trimming removed 5 bases from V and 5 bases from J; junction bases left unmatched: 3. Per the germline V gene, CDR1 is FNHDT and CDR2 is SITEND (reference sequence).

The sequence derives from a female BALB/c mouse given C57BL/6 T cells with graft-versus-host disease after an allogeneic hematopoietic cell transplant. The sequenced material came from skin. The rearrangement joins TRBV19 to TRBJ2-7; the match to TRBD2 covers 11 bases. The sequenced part of the CDR3 DNA is TGTGCCAGCAGACTGGGGGGGCGCGATGAACAGTAC. Translated, it gives CASRLGGRDEQY. The CDR3 in full is CASRLGGRDEQYF.